This T cell receptor beta chain was profiled in a study of blood T cell repertoires in COVID-19. Participants came from under 30 US areas, aged roughly 18 to 95 years. Each recovered donor of Cohort 3 presented with two negative PCRs, clearance, or symptom resolution. The V end lost 5 bases, the J end lost 6 bases, and 8 bases lay between the germline ends. Per the germline V gene, CDR1 is SGHTA and CDR2 is FQGNSA. This CDR3 is 12 amino acids long. Clones were sequenced by immunoSEQ multiplex PCR, and TCRdb holds only the in-frame ones, with some missing. The sample contains some 240,000 clones, about four fifths of which appear only once.

V and J are TRBV7-2 and TRBJ1-5; D is unresolved. The sequencing sample was made of PBMCs or T cells enriched from blood (not recorded which). The receptor's source is a man aged 45 to 65 who had recovered from COVID-19. CDR3 DNA: TGTGCCAGCAGCCCACATGGTCAGCCCCAGCATTTT. Translated: CASSPHGQPQHF. The complete variable domain, with remaining parts taken from reference TRBV7-2 and TRBJ1-5, reads GAGVSQSPSNKVTEKGKDVELRCDPISGHTALYWYRQSLGQGLEFLIYFQGNSAPDKSGLPSDRFSAERTGGSVSTLTIQRTQQEDSAVYLCASSPHGQPQHFGDGTRLSIL.